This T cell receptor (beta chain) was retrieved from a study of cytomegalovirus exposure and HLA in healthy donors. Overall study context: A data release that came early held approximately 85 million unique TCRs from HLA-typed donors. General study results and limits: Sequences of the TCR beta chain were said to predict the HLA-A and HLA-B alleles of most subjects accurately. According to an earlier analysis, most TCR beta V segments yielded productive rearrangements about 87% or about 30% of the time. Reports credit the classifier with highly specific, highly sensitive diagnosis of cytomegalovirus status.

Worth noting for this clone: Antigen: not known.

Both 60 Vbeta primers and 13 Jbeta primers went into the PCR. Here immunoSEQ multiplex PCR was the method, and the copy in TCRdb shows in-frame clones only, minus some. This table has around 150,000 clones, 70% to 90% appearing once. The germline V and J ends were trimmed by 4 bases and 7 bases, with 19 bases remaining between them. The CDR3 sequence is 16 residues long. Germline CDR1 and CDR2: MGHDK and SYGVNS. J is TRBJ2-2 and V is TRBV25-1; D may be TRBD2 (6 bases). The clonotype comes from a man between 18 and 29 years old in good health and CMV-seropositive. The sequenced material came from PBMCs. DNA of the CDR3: TGTGCCAGCAGTGGCCCCCCGAGTAGCGGAGACGGGGAGCTGTTTTTT. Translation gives CASSGPPSSGDGELFF.